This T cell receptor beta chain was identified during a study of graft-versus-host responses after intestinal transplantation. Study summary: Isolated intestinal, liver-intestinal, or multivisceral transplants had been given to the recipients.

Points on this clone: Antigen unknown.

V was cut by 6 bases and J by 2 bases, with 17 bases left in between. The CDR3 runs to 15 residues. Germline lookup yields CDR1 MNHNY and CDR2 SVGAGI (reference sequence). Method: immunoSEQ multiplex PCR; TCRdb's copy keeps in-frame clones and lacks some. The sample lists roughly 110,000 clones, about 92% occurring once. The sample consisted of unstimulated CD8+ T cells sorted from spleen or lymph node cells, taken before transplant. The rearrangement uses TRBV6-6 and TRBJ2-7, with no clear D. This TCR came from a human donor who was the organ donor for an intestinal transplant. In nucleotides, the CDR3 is TGTGCCAGCAGCCTCCTCGGAATTAGGCCCTACGAGCAGTACTTC. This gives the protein CASSLLGIRPYEQYF.